A selection of T cell receptor beta chains follows, all from one sample in a study of identical twins. TCRdb reanalysed the 5' RACE reads using MiXCR and keeps one entry per CDR3 protein. This sample has 550,000 to 700,000 distinct CDR3 sequences, with about 20% found just once. These records were also assigned to another study, of T cells expressing NK-cell markers.

The sample taken for sequencing was PBMCs. The receptors were sampled from a woman between 18 and 29 years old in good health. Both conserved end residues are trimmed from each CDR3.

J gene	V gene	CDR3 length	CDR3 protein
TRBJ2-1	TRBV9	13	ASSVGVAEFNEQF
TRBJ2-3	TRBV20-1	10	SAPPGTDTQY
TRBJ2-5	TRBV5-6	12	ASSSGGGGETQY
TRBJ2-3	TRBV20-1	13	SAERVQGFADTQY
TRBJ2-2	TRBV12-3/TRBV12-4	13	ASSRTSGGAGELF
TRBJ1-2	TRBV10-3	10	AISGTAAGYT
TRBJ2-1	TRBV20-1	9	SASDGTEQF
TRBJ2-5	TRBV20-1	14	SATTFSGRYQETQY
TRBJ2-1	TRBV7-9	12	ASSLTLSYNEQF
TRBJ2-7	TRBV5-1	12	ASSRDRGMYEQY
TRBJ2-3	TRBV20-1	11	SATSGGTDTQY
TRBJ2-3	TRBV7-2	12	ASSFRSGKGTQY
TRBJ1-2	TRBV12-3/TRBV12-4	11	ASSLVGQLGYT
TRBJ2-6	TRBV3-1	19	ASSPRSLGQGGTSGANVLT
TRBJ1-6	TRBV7-9	12	ASSFSGAGSPLH
TRBJ2-1	TRBV5-1	13	ASSLVGLPYNEQF
TRBJ1-2	TRBV20-1	10	SARGVDYGYT
TRBJ2-1	TRBV10-3	12	AIRGPAGWDEQF
TRBJ2-2	TRBV20-1	14	SAKSGSPTNTGELF
TRBJ1-2	TRBV7-2	9	ASSAGYGYT
TRBJ2-3	TRBV12-3/TRBV12-4	11	ASTSDQRDTQY
TRBJ1-6	TRBV5-1	12	ASSAGQGDSPLH
TRBJ2-7	TRBV4-3	14	ASSQDSLPSSYEQY
TRBJ2-7	TRBV29-1	12	SVGDPAATYEQY
TRBJ2-7	TRBV12-3/TRBV12-4	12	ASSPNPGVDEQY
TRBJ2-5	TRBV6-5	12	ASSYLDSQETQY
TRBJ2-7	TRBV5-5	15	ASSLLEGRDRRREQY
TRBJ2-7	TRBV20-1	12	SARDPGQGGEQY
TRBJ1-5	TRBV9	13	ASSVGQGDGEPQH
TRBJ2-5	TRBV6-5	12	ASSYGTGQETQY
TRBJ1-2	TRBV29-1	12	SVDVVTVSHGYT
TRBJ2-1	TRBV10-2	16	ASSTPIRQGGSYNEQF
TRBJ2-7	TRBV6-5	13	ASSYSGQRGYEQY
TRBJ1-5	TRBV2	10	ASTGGNQPQH
TRBJ2-3	TRBV7-2	12	ASSSTGPTDTQY
TRBJ2-7	TRBV6-2/TRBV6-3	12	ASRNLAGASEQY
TRBJ1-1	TRBV29-1	10	SVGTSNTEAF
TRBJ2-3	TRBV20-1	12	SASERRGGDTQY
TRBJ2-1	TRBV29-1	13	SAGRGQGAYNEQF
TRBJ2-7	TRBV5-1	13	ASSPRRESSYEQY
TRBJ1-5	TRBV5-5	13	ASSSNGQSHQPQH
TRBJ2-3	TRBV7-9	11	ASSPHEGDTQY
TRBJ2-1	TRBV5-6	9	ASSREHEQF
TRBJ2-1	TRBV4-3	11	ASSQVVFNEQF
TRBJ2-2	TRBV29-1	10	SIRTGPGELF
TRBJ2-1	TRBV30	11	AWSVRGASFQF
TRBJ1-1	TRBV5-8	13	ASSGNRGRNTEAF
TRBJ2-1	TRBV7-9	11	ASSQSRDSNQI
TRBJ1-2	TRBV5-1	11	ASSLASGYGYT
TRBJ2-1	TRBV7-9	15	ASSNRAGARSYNEQF
TRBJ2-6	TRBV2	13	ASSRTGIGANVLT
TRBJ1-5	TRBV12-3/TRBV12-4	12	ASSLHYRGQPQH
TRBJ2-7	TRBV10-3	18	AISESIGLAGERRGYEQY